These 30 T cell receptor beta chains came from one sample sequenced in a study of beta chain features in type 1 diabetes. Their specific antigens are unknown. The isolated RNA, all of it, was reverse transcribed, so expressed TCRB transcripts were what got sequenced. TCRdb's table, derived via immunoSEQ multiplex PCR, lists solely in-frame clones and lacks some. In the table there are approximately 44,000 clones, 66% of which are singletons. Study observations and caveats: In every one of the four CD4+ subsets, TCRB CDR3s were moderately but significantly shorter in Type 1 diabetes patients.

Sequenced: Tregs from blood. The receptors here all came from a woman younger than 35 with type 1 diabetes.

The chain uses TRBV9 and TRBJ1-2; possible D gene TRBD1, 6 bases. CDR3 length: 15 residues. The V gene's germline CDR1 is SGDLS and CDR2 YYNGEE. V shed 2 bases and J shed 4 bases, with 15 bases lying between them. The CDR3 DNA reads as TGTGCCAGCAGCGTTTACGGGGGGGCTAGCTATGGCTACACCTTC. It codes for CASSVYGGASYGYTF.

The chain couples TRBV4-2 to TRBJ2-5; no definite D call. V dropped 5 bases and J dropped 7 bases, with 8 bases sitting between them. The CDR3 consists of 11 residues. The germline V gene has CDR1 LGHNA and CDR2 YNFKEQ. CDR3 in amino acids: CASSLSRTQYF. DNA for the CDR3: TGTGCCAGCAGCTTGAGTCGGACCCAGTACTTC.

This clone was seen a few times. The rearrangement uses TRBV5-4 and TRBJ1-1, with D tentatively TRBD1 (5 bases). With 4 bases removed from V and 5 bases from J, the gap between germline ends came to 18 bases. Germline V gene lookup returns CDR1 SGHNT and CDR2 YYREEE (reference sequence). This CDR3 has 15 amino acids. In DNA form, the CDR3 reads TGTGCCAGCAGCCTTACCCCCACAGGTTTGACTGAAGCTTTCTTT. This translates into CASSLTPTGLTEAFF.

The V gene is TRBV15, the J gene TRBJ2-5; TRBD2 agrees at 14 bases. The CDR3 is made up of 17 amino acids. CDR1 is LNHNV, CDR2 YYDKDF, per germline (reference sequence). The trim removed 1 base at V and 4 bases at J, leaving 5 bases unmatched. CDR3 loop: CATSRGLAGGSGETQYF. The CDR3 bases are TGTGCCACCAGCAGAGGACTAGCGGGAGGGTCTGGAGAGACCCAGTACTTC.

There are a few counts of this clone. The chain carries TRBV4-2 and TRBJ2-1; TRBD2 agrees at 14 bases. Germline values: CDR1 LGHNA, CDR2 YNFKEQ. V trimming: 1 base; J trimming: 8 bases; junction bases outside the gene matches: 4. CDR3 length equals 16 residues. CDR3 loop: CASSQAGLAGEDEQFF. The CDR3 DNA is TGTGCCAGCAGCCAAGCGGGACTAGCGGGAGAGGATGAGCAGTTCTTC.

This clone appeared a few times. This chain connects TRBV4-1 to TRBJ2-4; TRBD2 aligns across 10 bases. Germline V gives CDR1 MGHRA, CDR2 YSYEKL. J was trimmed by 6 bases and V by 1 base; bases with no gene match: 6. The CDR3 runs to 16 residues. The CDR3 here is CASSQALAGVVNIQYF. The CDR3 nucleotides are TGCGCCAGCAGCCAAGCTCTAGCGGGAGTCGTAAACATTCAGTACTTC.

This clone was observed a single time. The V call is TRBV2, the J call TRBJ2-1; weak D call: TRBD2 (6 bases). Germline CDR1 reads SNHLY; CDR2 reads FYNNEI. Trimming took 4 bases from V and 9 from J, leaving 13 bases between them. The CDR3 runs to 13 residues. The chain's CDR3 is CASSGPSAVEQFF. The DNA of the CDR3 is TGTGCCAGCAGTGGTCCTAGCGCGGTTGAGCAGTTCTTC.

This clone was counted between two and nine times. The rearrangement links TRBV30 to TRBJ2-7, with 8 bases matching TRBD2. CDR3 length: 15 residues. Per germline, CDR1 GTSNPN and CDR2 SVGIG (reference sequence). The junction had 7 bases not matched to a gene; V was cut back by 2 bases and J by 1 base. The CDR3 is CAWSHSGKRSYEQYF. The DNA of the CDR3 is TGTGCCTGGAGTCATAGCGGGAAGAGGTCCTACGAGCAGTACTTC.

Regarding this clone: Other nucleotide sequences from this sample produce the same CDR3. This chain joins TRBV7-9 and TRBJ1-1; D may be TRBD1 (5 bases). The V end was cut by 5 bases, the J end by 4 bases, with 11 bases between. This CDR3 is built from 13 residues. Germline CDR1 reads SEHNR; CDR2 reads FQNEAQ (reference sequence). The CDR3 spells CASSPAGGTEAFF. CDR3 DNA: TGTGCCAGCAGCCCAGCCGGGGGCACTGAAGCTTTCTTT.

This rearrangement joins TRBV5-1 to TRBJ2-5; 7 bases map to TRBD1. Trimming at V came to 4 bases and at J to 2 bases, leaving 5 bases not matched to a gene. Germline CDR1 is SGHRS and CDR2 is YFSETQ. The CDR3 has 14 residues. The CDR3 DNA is TGCGCCAGCAGCAGAGGGACAGTACAAGAGACCCAGTACTTC. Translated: CASSRGTVQETQYF.

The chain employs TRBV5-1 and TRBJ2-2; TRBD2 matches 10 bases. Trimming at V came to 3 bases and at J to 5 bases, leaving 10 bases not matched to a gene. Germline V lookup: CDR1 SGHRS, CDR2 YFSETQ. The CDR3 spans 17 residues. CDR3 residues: CASSSFLAGVHTGELFF. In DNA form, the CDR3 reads TGCGCCAGCAGCTCTTTCCTAGCGGGAGTACATACCGGGGAGCTGTTTTTT. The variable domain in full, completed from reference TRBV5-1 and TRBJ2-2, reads KAGVTQTPRYLIKTRGQQVTLSCSPISGHRSVSWYQQTPGQGLQFLFEYFSETQRNKGNFPGRFSGRQFSNSRSEMNVSTLELGDSALYLCASSSFLAGVHTGELFFGEGSRLTVL.

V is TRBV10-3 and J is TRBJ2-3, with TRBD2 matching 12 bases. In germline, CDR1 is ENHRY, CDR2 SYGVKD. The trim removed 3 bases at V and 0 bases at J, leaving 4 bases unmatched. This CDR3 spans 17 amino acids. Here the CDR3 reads CAISDTSGRISTDTQYF. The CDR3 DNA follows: TGTGCCATCAGTGACACTAGCGGGAGGATCAGCACAGATACGCAGTATTTT.

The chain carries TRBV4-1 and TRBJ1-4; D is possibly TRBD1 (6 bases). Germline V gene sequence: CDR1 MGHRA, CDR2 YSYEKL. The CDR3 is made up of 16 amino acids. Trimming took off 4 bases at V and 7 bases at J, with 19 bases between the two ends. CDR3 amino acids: CASSLDRSQGGEKLFF. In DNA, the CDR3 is TGCGCCAGCAGCCTAGACCGGTCCCAAGGGGGTGAAAAACTGTTTTTT.

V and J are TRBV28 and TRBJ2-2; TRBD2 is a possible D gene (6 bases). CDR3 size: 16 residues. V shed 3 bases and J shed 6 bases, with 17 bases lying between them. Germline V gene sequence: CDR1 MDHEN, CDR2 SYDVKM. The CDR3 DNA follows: TGTGCCAGCAGTTTGGATACTAGCTTCAAGGCCGGGGAGCTGTTTTTT. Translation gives CASSLDTSFKAGELFF.

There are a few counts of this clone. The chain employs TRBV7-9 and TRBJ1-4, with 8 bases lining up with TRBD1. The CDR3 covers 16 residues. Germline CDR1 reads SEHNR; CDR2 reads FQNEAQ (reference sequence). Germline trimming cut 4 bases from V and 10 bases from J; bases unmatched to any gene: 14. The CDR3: CASSSQGRDRSGKLFF. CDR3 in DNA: TGTGCCAGCAGCTCCCAAGGACGGGACAGGTCTGGAAAACTGTTTTTT.

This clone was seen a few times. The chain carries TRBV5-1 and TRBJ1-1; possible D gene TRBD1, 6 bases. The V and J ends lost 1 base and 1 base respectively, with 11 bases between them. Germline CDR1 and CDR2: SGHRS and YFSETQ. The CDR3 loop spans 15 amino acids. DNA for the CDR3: TGCGCCAGCAGCTTGTGGGGGACAAAGAACACTGAAGCTTTCTTT. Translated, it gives CASSLWGTKNTEAFF.

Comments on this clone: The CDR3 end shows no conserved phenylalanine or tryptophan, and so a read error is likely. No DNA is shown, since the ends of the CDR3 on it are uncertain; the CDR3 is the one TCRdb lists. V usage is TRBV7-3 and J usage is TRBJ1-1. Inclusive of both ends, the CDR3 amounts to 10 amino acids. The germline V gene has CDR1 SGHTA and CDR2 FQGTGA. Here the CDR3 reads CASSTTGSLR.

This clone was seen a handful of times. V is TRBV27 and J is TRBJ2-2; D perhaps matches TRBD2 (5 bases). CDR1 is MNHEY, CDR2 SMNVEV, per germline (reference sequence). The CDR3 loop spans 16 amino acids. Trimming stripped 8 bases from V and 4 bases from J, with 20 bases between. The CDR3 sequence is CASRWASLAPTGELFF. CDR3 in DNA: TGTGCCAGCCGATGGGCGTCGCTAGCCCCCACCGGGGAGCTGTTTTTT.

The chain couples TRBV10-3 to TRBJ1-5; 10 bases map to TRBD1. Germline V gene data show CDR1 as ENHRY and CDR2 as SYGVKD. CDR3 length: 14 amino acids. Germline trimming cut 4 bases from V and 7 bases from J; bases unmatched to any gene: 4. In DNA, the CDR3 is TGTGCCATCAGTGCCGGACAGGGGGTCCAGCCCCAGCATTTT. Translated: CAISAGQGVQPQHF.

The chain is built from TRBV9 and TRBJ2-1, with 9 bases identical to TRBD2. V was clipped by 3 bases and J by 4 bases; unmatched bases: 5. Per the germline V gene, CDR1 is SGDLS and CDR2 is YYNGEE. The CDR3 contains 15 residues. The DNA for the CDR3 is TGTGCCAGCAGCGCGCTAGCGGGAAGATACAATGAGCAGTTCTTC. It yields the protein CASSALAGRYNEQFF. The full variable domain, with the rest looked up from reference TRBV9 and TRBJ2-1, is DSGVTQTPKHLITATGQRVTLRCSPRSGDLSVYWYQQSLDQGLQFLIQYYNGEERAKGNILERFSAQQFPDLHSELNLSSLELGDSALYFCASSALAGRYNEQFFGPGTRLTVL.

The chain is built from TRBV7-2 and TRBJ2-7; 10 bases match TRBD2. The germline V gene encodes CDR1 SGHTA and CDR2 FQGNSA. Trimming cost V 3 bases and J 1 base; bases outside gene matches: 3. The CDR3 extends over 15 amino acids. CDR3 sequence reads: CASSFLAGASYEQYF. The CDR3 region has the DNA TGTGCCAGCAGCTTTCTAGCGGGAGCGTCCTACGAGCAGTACTTC.

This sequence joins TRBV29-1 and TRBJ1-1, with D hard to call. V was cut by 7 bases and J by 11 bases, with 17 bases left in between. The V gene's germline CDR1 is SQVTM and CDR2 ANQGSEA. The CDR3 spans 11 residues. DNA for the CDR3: TGCAGCGCGGAGGACCCAACTATGGCTTTCTTT. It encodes CSAEDPTMAFF.

The CDR3: CASSQDRIAGTQYF. CDR3 in DNA: TGCGCCAGCAGCCAAGATAGGATCGCGGGCACCCAGTACTTC. The chain is built from TRBV4-3 and TRBJ2-5; TRBD2 might be the D (5 bases). Between the trimmed V and J ends, which lost 0 bases and 8 bases, there was a span of 13 bases. The CDR3 sequence is 14 residues long. CDR1 LGHNA and CDR2 YSLEER come from the germline V gene.

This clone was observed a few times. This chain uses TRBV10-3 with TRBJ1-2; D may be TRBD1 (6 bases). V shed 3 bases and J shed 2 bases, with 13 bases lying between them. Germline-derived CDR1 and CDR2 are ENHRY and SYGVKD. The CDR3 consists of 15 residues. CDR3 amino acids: CAISEDTGRNYGYTF. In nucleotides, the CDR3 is TGTGCCATCAGTGAAGATACAGGGAGAAACTATGGCTACACCTTC.

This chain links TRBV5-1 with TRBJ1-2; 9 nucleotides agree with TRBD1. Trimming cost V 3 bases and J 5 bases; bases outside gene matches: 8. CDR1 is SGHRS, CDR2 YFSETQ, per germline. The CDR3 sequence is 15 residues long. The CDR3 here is CASSSGTGFEYGYTF. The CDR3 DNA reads TGCGCCAGCAGCTCCGGGACAGGGTTTGAGTATGGCTACACCTTC. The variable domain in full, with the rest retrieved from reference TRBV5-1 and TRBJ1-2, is KAGVTQTPRYLIKTRGQQVTLSCSPISGHRSVSWYQQTPGQGLQFLFEYFSETQRNKGNFPGRFSGRQFSNSRSEMNVSTLELGDSALYLCASSSGTGFEYGYTFGSGTRLTVV.

The CDR3 DNA reads as TGTGCCAGCAGCCCCGGGATCCCGGAAAACGAGCAGTACTTC. Encoded protein: CASSPGIPENEQYF. The chain recombines TRBV7-2 with TRBJ2-5; D is possibly TRBD2 (5 bases). The end of the DNA aligns better with TRBJ2-7, so the J call may be wrong. The V gene's germline CDR1 is SGHTA and CDR2 FQGNSA. CDR3 length: 14 residues.

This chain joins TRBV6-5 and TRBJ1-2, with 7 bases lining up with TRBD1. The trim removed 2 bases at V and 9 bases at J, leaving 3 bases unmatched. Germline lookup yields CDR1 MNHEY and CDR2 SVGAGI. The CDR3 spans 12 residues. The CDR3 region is CASSYLTGSYTF. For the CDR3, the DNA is TGTGCCAGCAGTTACCTGACAGGGAGCTACACCTTC.

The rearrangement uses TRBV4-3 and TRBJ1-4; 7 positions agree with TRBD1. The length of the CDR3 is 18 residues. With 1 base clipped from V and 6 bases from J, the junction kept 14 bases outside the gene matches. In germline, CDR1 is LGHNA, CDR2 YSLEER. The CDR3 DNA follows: TGCGCCAGCAGCCAAGCCTGGGGGACCGGGACAGCAGATGAAAAACTGTTTTTT. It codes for CASSQAWGTGTADEKLFF.

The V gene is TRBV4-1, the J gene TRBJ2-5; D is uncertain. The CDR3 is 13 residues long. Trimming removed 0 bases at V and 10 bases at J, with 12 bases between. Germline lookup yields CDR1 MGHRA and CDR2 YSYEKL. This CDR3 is CASSQDVVAGQYF. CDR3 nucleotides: TGCGCCAGCAGCCAAGACGTCGTCGCAGGCCAGTACTTC.

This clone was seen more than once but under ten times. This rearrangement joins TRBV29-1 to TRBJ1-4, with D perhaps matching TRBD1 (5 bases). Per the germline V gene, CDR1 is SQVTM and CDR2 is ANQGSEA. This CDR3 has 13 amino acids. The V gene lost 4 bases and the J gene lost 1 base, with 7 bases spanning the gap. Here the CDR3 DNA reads TGCAGCGTTGGACAGCAAACTAATGAAAAACTGTTTTTT. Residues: CSVGQQTNEKLFF.